This TCR beta chain was retrieved from a study of T-cell memory formation after mild COVID-19. About the study: Among the donors, TCR clusters were largely specific to each donor. Points from the study as a whole: From day 15 to 85, contracting clones were balanced between CD4 and CD8, whereas later expanders leaned toward CD4+.

This CDR3 has 13 residues. Trimming removed 6 bases from V and 7 bases from J, with 15 bases in between. Germline CDR1 reads MGHDK; CDR2 reads SYGVNS. To note about this clonotype: The antigen remains undetermined.

From the 5' RACE reads, TCRdb called clonotypes with MiXCR, one entry per CDR3 protein. The table records over 500,000 distinct CDR3 sequences, around 15% of them present only once. The source material was PBMCs or a T cell subset sorted from them (not recorded which). This clonotype was sampled from an adult woman who had mild COVID-19 (a few samples of this study predate the infection). Cell type and time point are not known. The chain combines TRBV25-1 with TRBJ1-2; D is perhaps TRBD1 (6 bases). This CDR3 is CASSAQGSSGYTF. As DNA, the CDR3 is TGTGCCAGCAGCGCACAGGGTTCAAGTGGCTACACCTTC.